One and the same sample provided the 17 T cell receptor beta chains below, sequenced in a study of graft-versus-host responses after intestinal transplantation (dated by TCRdb to 2020 to 2023). Library creation used the immunoSEQ multiplex PCR assay. Entries here come from immuneACCESS through TCRdb and include only in-frame sequences with V and J called. Some clones fail to appear in such tables; in the studies checked, an unresolved V gene covers under half of the shortfall, and the cause of the remainder is unknown. This sample gives roughly 3,200 clones in total; just over 90% of them show up just once. The ten biggest clones cover under 5% of the sample. Specimen: bone marrow, collected approximately 370 days after transplant. The source of these receptors is a human patient who received an intestinal transplant, so some T cells may come from the graft donor.

The chain combines TRBV9 with TRBJ2-3; 7 bases map to TRBD2. With 0 bases clipped from V and 4 bases from J, the junction kept 8 bases outside the gene matches. The CDR3 spans 16 residues. Germline CDR1 SGDLS, CDR2 YYNGEE. CDR3 sequence: CASSVVNGGYADTQYF. In DNA form, the CDR3 reads TGTGCCAGCAGCGTAGTGAACGGGGGGTACGCAGATACGCAGTATTTT.

The rearrangement joins TRBV6-4 to TRBJ2-6; no firm D call. Germline loops: CDR1 MRHNA, CDR2 SNTAGT. With 2 bases removed from V and 2 bases from J, the gap between germline ends came to 4 bases. The CDR3 runs 14 residues. CDR3: CASSDRAGANVLTF. The CDR3 DNA is TGTGCCAGCAGTGACAGGGCTGGGGCCAACGTCCTGACTTTC.

The genes are TRBV5-1 and TRBJ1-1; maybe TRBD1 (5 bases). V was pared by 0 bases and J by 5 bases, with 11 bases between. This CDR3 contains 14 residues. Germline assignment: CDR1 SGHRS and CDR2 YFSETQ. CDR3 amino acids: CASSLEGYRTEAFF. The CDR3 DNA sequence: TGCGCCAGCAGCTTGGAGGGGTACAGAACTGAAGCTTTCTTT.

The chain carries TRBV6-6 and TRBJ2-7, with D maybe TRBD2 (6 bases). Germline values: CDR1 MNHNY, CDR2 SVGAGI (reference sequence). This CDR3 has 15 residues. The V gene lost 6 bases and the J gene lost 0 bases, with 15 bases spanning the gap. CDR3 sequence: CASRPPGLYSYEQYF. The DNA for the CDR3 is TGTGCCAGCAGGCCTCCGGGACTGTACTCCTACGAGCAGTACTTC.

The chain is built from TRBV6-5 and TRBJ2-7, with D maybe TRBD1 (6 bases). The CDR3 contains 14 residues. Trimming left V 2 bases short and J 2 bases short, with 10 bases between. CDR1 MNHEY and CDR2 SVGAGI come from the germline V gene. CDR3 DNA sequence: TGTGCCAGCAGTTACGGGGCAGGGGCCTACGAGCAGTACTTC. This encodes CASSYGAGAYEQYF.

The rearrangement joins TRBV7-9 to TRBJ2-3; no clear D. CDR3 length: 16 amino acids. Germline V gene lookup returns CDR1 SEHNR and CDR2 FQNEAQ (reference sequence). Trimming stripped 6 bases from V and 6 bases from J, with 22 bases between. The CDR3 nucleotides read TGTGCCAGCAGTCGTGGAACCGGTCCTCAGAAGGATACGCAGTATTTT. This sequence encodes CASSRGTGPQKDTQYF.

V usage is TRBV13 and J usage is TRBJ2-1; the D is unclear. Germline V gene lookup returns CDR1 PRHDT and CDR2 FYEKMQ (reference sequence). The length of the CDR3 is 16 residues. Trimming pared 5 bases from V and 1 base from J, leaving 15 bases between. CDR3 protein: CASSLRYSLSYNEQFF. The CDR3 DNA is TGTGCCAGCAGCCTAAGGTACAGCCTATCCTACAATGAGCAGTTCTTC.

This clone has just one count. The V gene is TRBV6-6, the J gene TRBJ1-1; no clear D gene. Per germline, CDR1 MNHNY and CDR2 SVGAGI (reference sequence). Trimming left V 0 bases short and J 1 base short, with 9 bases between. This CDR3 comprises 15 residues. CDR3 bases: TGTGCCAGCAGTTACTCGTTCGTGGAGAACACTGAAGCTTTCTTT. Translation gives CASSYSFVENTEAFF.

V is TRBV2 and J is TRBJ1-1, with D perhaps matching TRBD1 (6 bases). The germline CDR1 and CDR2 sequences are SNHLY and FYNNEI. With 3 bases removed from V and 5 bases from J, the gap between germline ends came to 13 bases. The CDR3 contains 14 residues. The CDR3 bases are TGTGCCAGCAGTGACCAGGGGTTAGAGACTGAAGCTTTCTTT. Residues: CASSDQGLETEAFF.

V usage is TRBV6-5 and J usage is TRBJ2-7; 7 bases are a match to TRBD2. V was pared by 4 bases and J by 2 bases, with 5 bases of the junction left unmatched. The germline gives CDR1 MNHEY, CDR2 SVGAGI. The CDR3 loop spans 14 amino acids. CDR3 protein: CASSWDYGAYEQYF. CDR3 DNA sequence: TGTGCCAGCAGTTGGGACTATGGGGCCTACGAGCAGTACTTC.

The J gene is TRBJ2-7, the V gene TRBV6-1; the D gene could be TRBD1 or TRBD2 (5 bases each). The CDR3 totals 13 residues. The germline gives CDR1 MNHNS, CDR2 SASEGT. Trimming cost V 6 bases and J 2 bases, with 11 bases left between them. The CDR3 region has the DNA TGTGCCAGCAGGGGGACGGCGACCTACGAGCAGTACTTC. Its protein product is CASRGTATYEQYF.

The V call is TRBV5-1, the J call TRBJ2-1; D gene unclear. The germline V gene has CDR1 SGHRS and CDR2 YFSETQ. Trimming removed 0 bases from V and 10 bases from J, with 5 bases in between. The CDR3 has 11 residues. CDR3 DNA sequence: TGCGCCAGCAGCTTGGAGAAGGAGCAGTTCTTC. This sequence encodes CASSLEKEQFF. Full variable domain (missing parts from reference TRBV5-1 and TRBJ2-1): KAGVTQTPRYLIKTRGQQVTLSCSPISGHRSVSWYQQTPGQGLQFLFEYFSETQRNKGNFPGRFSGRQFSNSRSEMNVSTLELGDSALYLCASSLEKEQFFGPGTRLTVL.

The rearrangement links TRBV11-2 to TRBJ1-2, with 12 bases aligning to TRBD1. The germline gives CDR1 SGHAT, CDR2 FQNNGV. The CDR3 is made up of 14 amino acids. V was clipped by 3 bases and J by 8 bases; unmatched bases: 4. Here the CDR3 reads CASSLGQGAQGYTF. The DNA for the CDR3 is TGTGCCAGCAGCTTGGGACAGGGGGCGCAGGGCTACACCTTC.

The chain carries TRBV7-6 and TRBJ1-2; no clear D gene. CDR3 size: 17 residues. Germline loops: CDR1 SGHVS, CDR2 FNYEAQ. The V gene lost 2 bases and the J gene lost 4 bases, with 20 bases spanning the gap. The CDR3 region is CASSLRPSPFYGYGYTF. DNA of the CDR3: TGTGCCAGCAGCTTAAGACCGAGTCCCTTCTACGGCTATGGCTACACCTTC.

The chain uses TRBV2 and TRBJ2-2; a possible D gene is TRBD1 (6 bases). Per the germline V gene, CDR1 is SNHLY and CDR2 is FYNNEI. Trimming removed 6 bases at V and 3 bases at J, with 14 bases between. The CDR3 has 15 residues. CDR3 residues: CASSGSGHHTGELFF. The CDR3, as DNA: TGTGCCAGCAGCGGATCGGGACACCACACCGGGGAGCTGTTTTTT.

This clone came up a few times. The same CDR3 also results from other DNA sequences found in this sample. The rearrangement uses TRBV6-4 and TRBJ2-1; 13 nucleotides align to TRBD2. Germline CDR1 MRHNA, CDR2 SNTAGT. The CDR3 runs to 14 residues. The V and J ends lost 4 bases and 6 bases, in that order; junction bases with no gene match: 0. The CDR3 DNA is TGTGCCAGCAGTGGACTAGCGGGGGGCAATGAGCAGTTCTTC. Translation: CASSGLAGGNEQFF.

V and J are TRBV18 and TRBJ1-5; perhaps TRBD1 as D (5 bases). Germline V CDR1 and CDR2: KGHSH, LQKENI. Trimming took off 3 bases at V and 4 bases at J, with 13 bases between the two ends. The CDR3 is made up of 15 amino acids. The chain's CDR3 is CASSPTPGSNQPQHF. The CDR3 DNA sequence: TGTGCCAGCTCACCGACACCAGGGAGTAATCAGCCCCAGCATTTT.